This record concerns one T cell receptor (beta chain) sequence. These data are taken from a study of CD8+ T cells in alopecia areata. PBMCs were stained for CD3, CD4 and CD8, and CD4+ and CD8+ T cells were sorted. Following RNA extraction, reverse transcription yielded cDNA that acted as the sequencing template. The table came from immunoSEQ multiplex PCR; TCRdb's copy has only in-frame clones and leaves some out. The data hold some 200,000 clones, with just over 55% observed a single time. The length of the CDR3 is 15 residues. Germline V gene lookup returns CDR1 SQVTM and CDR2 ANQGSEA. Trimming pared 7 bases from V and 5 bases from J, leaving 24 bases between.

The TCR sequence derives from a human donor in good health. The rearrangement joins TRBV29-1 to TRBJ2-7; the D call may be TRBD1 or TRBD2 (6 bases each). Sequences were obtained from CD8+ T cells sorted from blood. This chain's CDR3 is CSAEGGGGIADEQYF. In DNA form, the CDR3 reads TGCAGCGCCGAGGGGGGTGGCGGTATAGCCGACGAGCAGTACTTC.